This T cell receptor beta chain was observed in a study of blood T cell repertoires in COVID-19 (dated by TCRdb to 2020 to 2021). Concerning the study at large: Collaborator samples came from the United States, Italy and Spain and covered acute and convalescent phases of COVID-19. The prospective study material was composed of cDNA or gDNA derived from T cells, B-cell-depleted T cells, or PBMCs. Subjects who had been exposed to COVID-19, were actively infected with it, or had recovered from it provided the deeply sampled blood TCRbeta repertoires that made up the dataset. The repertoires were released in a freely available public database meant as a resource for research on the immune response to SARS-CoV-2. Samples were obtained from the ongoing ImmuneRACE study (first 160 participants) and from roughly 1,300 subjects provided by 6 global collaborators. The sample metadata nearly always contained a de-identified subject ID, COVID-19 status, age in years and sex. Where available, HLA class I and class II types were taken from metadata supplied by the sample provider and were not determined by assay-based typing. The investigation overall reported the following: How much clinical and demographic metadata was included differed by source and by participant, and the metadata was provided uncurated.

TCRbeta CDR3 regions were amplified from genomic DNA by means of the immunoSEQ Assay, a bias-controlled multiplex PCR. Per the authors' processing: Nucleated cell counts per sample were estimated from amplification of reference gene primers within the assay. To quantify the absolute abundance of each unique TCRbeta CDR3 rearrangement, sequence reads were collapsed and filtered. For each sample, productive Simpson clonality was calculated by taking the square root of Simpson's diversity index across productive rearrangements. Imported from immuneACCESS, the table was reduced by TCRdb to in-frame sequences with V and J called. These copies leave out some clones; in studies compared against another copy, an unresolved V gene accounts for under half, and the cause of the remainder is not known. That table is the source of V, J and clone size, and D and trimming were worked out from the DNA. Recorded for this sample are 80,000 to 95,000 clones; 70% to 90% of them occurred a single time. The ten largest clones add up to 27% of the sample.

CDR1 and CDR2 were assigned from the germline V gene (reference sequence) as LGHDT and YNNKEL. The CDR3 spans 17 residues, from the cysteine through the phenylalanine. Only the CDR3 DNA is retained, 51 bases long and in frame from the first base. Between the V and J ends, shortened by 0 bases and 4 bases respectively, the junction contains 16 bases. On this clone: Its antigen is currently not known. It has no much larger one-base neighbor in the sample; base qualities were not kept.

Whole blood was collected in K2EDTA tubes by collaborating institutions according to the institutions' own protocols. For TCRbeta analysis, collaborator samples were shipped as frozen whole blood, as isolated PBMCs, or as DNA extracted from either sample type. This TCR was recovered from a man over 45 with active or convalescent COVID-19. Sequencing input: peripheral blood. The chain links TRBV3-1 (or the pseudogene TRBV3-2) with TRBJ2-1; perhaps TRBD2 is the D gene, with 5 bases matching. DNA sequence: TGTGCCAGCAGCCAAGATCTTATTCTCCGGAGGTACAATGAGCAGTTCTTC. It specifies CASSQDLILRRYNEQFF.